The clone carrying this T cell receptor (beta chain) was recorded many times. Via MiXCR, TCRdb re-called the reads, giving one row per CDR3 protein. The sample has some 250,000 distinct CDR3 sequences, around 9% seen once. This sample is drawn from a study of T cell repertoires in cytomegalovirus infection. This receptor was identified in a human donor in good health (CMV status not recorded). Some clones in this sample may be carry-over from other donors' samples. Sequencing input: PBMCs.

The CDR3 loop reads CASSFKGQGTGEQYF. CDR3 DNA sequence: TGTGCCAGCAGCTTTAAGGGACAGGGAACTGGCGAGCAGTACTTC. This sequence joins TRBV7-2 and TRBJ2-7; the match to TRBD1 covers 9 bases. The trim removed 3 bases at V and 6 bases at J, leaving 9 bases unmatched. The CDR3 loop spans 15 amino acids. Germline V gene lookup returns CDR1 SGHTA and CDR2 FQGNSA.